Below are 29 T cell receptor beta chains sequenced from a single sample in a study of Graves' ophthalmopathy and Graves' hyperthyroidism. Amplified material comprised TCR beta CDR3 regions derived from RNA transcripts. A first-round RT-PCR used HTBI primers, followed by a second-round multiplex PCR. MiXCR was run by TCRdb on the multiplex PCR reads, yielding one entry per CDR3 protein. The top ten hold 9.1% of the sample, which has 200,000 to 250,000 distinct CDR3 sequences, under 30% seen once. Specimen: peripheral blood. Every receptor here comes from a man aged 45-65 years with Graves' ophthalmopathy.

This clonotype has a count of ten or more. The DNA for the CDR3 is TGCAGCGCACTAGCGGGACCCTACGAGCAGTACTTC. Protein sequence: CSALAGPYEQYF. The chain joins TRBV29-1 to TRBJ2-7, with 10 positions matching TRBD2. Germline assignment: CDR1 SQVTM and CDR2 ANQGSEA. V dropped 7 bases and J dropped 2; count of bases not matched to a gene: 2. This CDR3 comprises 12 residues.

This clonotype appeared many times. The junction shows a germline mismatch at one end, possibly a read error. V gene TRBV4-2 combines with J gene TRBJ1-2; unclear D gene. The CDR3 spans 13 residues. Looked up from germline, CDR1 is LGHNA and CDR2 is YNFKEQ. For the CDR3, the DNA is TGTGCCAACAGCCAAGATTCGGGCTATGGCTACACCTTC. This codes for CANSQDSGYGYTF.

In its sample, this clonotype was seen many times. The rearrangement uses TRBV12-3 or TRBV12-4 and TRBJ2-7; TRBD2 matches at 9 bases. V lost 7 bases and J lost 4; bases outside the gene matches: 8. CDR3 size: 14 residues. The CDR3: CASTLAGGGYEQYF. The CDR3, as DNA: TGTGCCAGCACTCTGGCGGGGGGGGGTTACGAGCAGTACTTC.

This clonotype was seen at least ten times. This rearrangement joins TRBV3-1 to TRBJ1-1; 8 nucleotides line up with TRBD1. The V gene end was trimmed by 1 base and the J gene end by 8 bases; junction bases not matched to a gene: 3. CDR1 LGHDT and CDR2 YNNKEL come from the germline V gene (reference sequence). The CDR3 contains 13 residues. The DNA of the CDR3 is TGTGCCAGCAGCCAAGTGGGACAGGAAGAAGCTTTCTTT. Translated: CASSQVGQEEAFF.

At least ten counts were recorded for this clonotype. The CDR3 reads CASSYWTGGETAEAFF. DNA of the CDR3: TGTGCCAGCAGTTACTGGACAGGGGGCGAAACGGCTGAAGCTTTCTTT. V gene TRBV6-5 combines with J gene TRBJ1-1, with 11 bases lining up with TRBD1. Germline V lookup: CDR1 MNHEY, CDR2 SVGAGI. This CDR3 spans 16 amino acids. J gave up 6 bases and V 1 base, and 7 bases lay outside the gene matches.

The sample holds many counts of this clonotype. The rearrangement links TRBV20-1 to TRBJ2-5; no firm D call. V shed 4 bases and J shed 5 bases, with 11 bases lying between them. Germline V gene lookup returns CDR1 DFQATT and CDR2 SNEGSKA (reference sequence). The CDR3 is made up of 12 amino acids. The CDR3 region is CSAKDLWETQYF. Written as DNA, the CDR3 is TGCAGTGCTAAGGACCTTTGGGAGACCCAGTACTTC.

This clonotype was seen many times. The chain links TRBV12-5 to TRBJ1-5; TRBD1 aligns across 10 bases. This CDR3 region has 13 residues. V shed 5 bases, J shed 6 bases, and the junction held 1 base outside the gene matches. The germline gives CDR1 LGHNT, CDR2 FRNRAP. The CDR3 loop reads CASGGQGVQPQHF. In nucleotides, the CDR3 is TGTGCTAGTGGTGGACAGGGGGTTCAGCCCCAGCATTTT.

In DNA, the CDR3 is TGTGCCAGCACCCCGGGAGGGGGCGATTTCTATGGCTACACCTTC. Translating it yields CASTPGGGDFYGYTF. The genes are TRBV28 and TRBJ1-2; 7 bases agree with TRBD1. CDR3 size: 15 residues. The germline CDR1 and CDR2 sequences are MDHEN and SYDVKM. The ends lost 7 bases at V and 4 bases at J; junction bases unmatched: 12.

CDR3 amino acids: CASSGGSVYEQYF. CDR3 in DNA: TGTGCCAGCAGTGGTGGTTCTGTGTACGAGCAGTACTTC. This chain joins TRBV6-4 and TRBJ2-7; D is undetermined. The germline V and J ends were trimmed by 4 bases and 4 bases, with 11 bases remaining between them. Germline V gene lookup returns CDR1 MRHNA and CDR2 SNTAGT. CDR3 length: 13 residues.

This clonotype has ten or more counts. V and J are TRBV28 and TRBJ1-3; 7 bases map to TRBD1. CDR1 and CDR2 from the germline V gene are MDHEN and SYDVKM. V was pared by 7 bases and J by 7 bases, with 13 bases of the junction left unmatched. This CDR3 spans 15 amino acids. CDR3: CASTTPGRDSNTIYF. The CDR3 DNA sequence: TGTGCCAGCACCACCCCGGGCCGGGACAGTAACACCATATATTTT.

This sequence joins TRBV6-1 and TRBJ2-7; 12 positions match TRBD2. CDR1 and CDR2 from the germline V gene are MNHNS and SASEGT. V shed 8 bases and J 3 bases; nucleotides not matched to a gene: 11. The CDR3 runs to 16 residues. This CDR3 reads CASRLAGDLPSYEQYF. The DNA of the CDR3 is TGTGCCAGCCGACTAGCGGGAGATCTACCGAGCTACGAGCAGTACTTC.

This clonotype was picked up many times. The chain is built from TRBV28 and TRBJ2-7; 9 bases are a match to TRBD2. V shed 7 bases and J 1 base; nucleotides not matched to a gene: 11. This CDR3 is 16 amino acids long. CDR1 and CDR2 from the germline V gene are MDHEN and SYDVKM. CDR3 amino acids: CASIPRGSGRSYEQYF. The CDR3 bases are TGTGCCAGCATCCCCCGGGGTAGCGGGAGATCCTACGAGCAGTACTTC.

This clonotype has at least ten counts. The CDR3 spells CASSYFRLAGDYEQYF. The CDR3 bases are TGTGCCAGCAGTTACTTCAGACTAGCGGGGGACTACGAGCAGTACTTC. The rearrangement uses TRBV6-2 or TRBV6-3 and TRBJ2-7; TRBD2 agrees at 12 bases. Germline loops: CDR1 MNHEY, CDR2 SVGEGT. The CDR3 contains 16 residues. V lost 1 base and J lost 3; bases outside the gene matches: 4.

This clonotype showed up many times. V usage is TRBV6-2 or TRBV6-3 and J usage is TRBJ2-5; 7 bases line up with TRBD1. The trim removed 6 bases at V and 2 bases at J, leaving 9 bases unmatched. CDR1 and CDR2 from the germline V gene are MNHEY and SVGEGT. The CDR3 length is 15 residues. The CDR3 nucleotides are TGTGCCAGCAGCTCGACGGGACAGATACAAGAGACCCAGTACTTC. Translated, it gives CASSSTGQIQETQYF.

This clonotype showed up many times. The J gene is TRBJ1-1, the V gene TRBV12-3 or TRBV12-4; a possible D gene is TRBD1 (5 bases). CDR3 length: 14 residues. V was cut by 6 bases and J by 0 bases, with 11 bases left in between. The CDR3 bases are TGTGCCAGCAGCCGTCAGGGCTTGAACACTGAAGCTTTCTTT. Its translation is CASSRQGLNTEAFF.

This chain connects TRBV6-1 to TRBJ1-1, with D maybe TRBD1 (5 bases). V was clipped by 7 bases and J by 7 bases, with 13 bases between them. The CDR3 totals 12 residues. Per the germline V gene, CDR1 is MNHNS and CDR2 is SASEGT. CDR3: CASTPATDEAFF. For the CDR3, the DNA is TGTGCCAGCACTCCAGCGACAGATGAAGCTTTCTTT.

The chain has TRBV10-3 and TRBJ2-7, with D perhaps TRBD2 (5 bases). CDR3 size: 14 residues. V dropped 2 bases and J dropped 2 bases, with 10 bases sitting between them. Per the germline V gene, CDR1 is ENHRY and CDR2 is SYGVKD. The chain's CDR3 is CAISENGNAYEQYF. CDR3 DNA sequence: TGTGCCATCAGTGAGAACGGGAATGCCTACGAGCAGTACTTC.

This clonotype was seen many times. The chain carries TRBV7-3 and TRBJ2-7, with a possible D match to TRBD1 (6 bases). Deletions cut 1 base from V and 6 bases from J, with 10 bases between. The germline V gene has CDR1 SGHTA and CDR2 FQGTGA. The CDR3 has 13 residues. Here the CDR3 DNA reads TGTGCCAGCAGCTTAATACAGGGAAGCGAGCAGTACTTC. Amino acid sequence: CASSLIQGSEQYF.

This clonotype occurred many times. The chain links TRBV29-1 to TRBJ2-7, with D tentatively TRBD1 or TRBD2 (5 bases each). Germline CDR1 and CDR2: SQVTM and ANQGSEA. Trimming shortened V by 7 bases and J by 3 bases, and 16 bases separated the two germline ends. The length of the CDR3 is 13 residues. CDR3 sequence: CSAAGTENYEQYF. CDR3 nucleotide sequence: TGCAGCGCTGCCGGGACGGAAAACTACGAGCAGTACTTC.

Ten or more counts support this clonotype. The chain employs TRBV13 and TRBJ2-7; 7 bases fit TRBD1. Germline V gene sequence: CDR1 PRHDT, CDR2 FYEKMQ (reference sequence). Unmatched junction bases numbered 8, after V lost 5 bases and J lost 4 bases. This CDR3 is 14 amino acids long. The CDR3 reads CASSPGPQGYEQYF. CDR3 sequence (DNA): TGTGCCAGCAGCCCCGGCCCACAGGGGTACGAGCAGTACTTC.

This clonotype has at least ten counts. V usage is TRBV12-3 or TRBV12-4 and J usage is TRBJ1-1; D not resolved. Trimming took off 7 bases at V and 8 bases at J, with 20 bases between the two ends. The CDR3 runs to 14 residues. CDR3 nucleotides: TGTGCCAGCATTACCGGCCTTCACAGAGAGGAAGCTTTCTTT. Residues: CASITGLHREEAFF.

This clonotype has a handful of counts. The chain links TRBV20-1 to TRBJ2-6; unclear D gene. Trimming took 2 bases from V and 2 from J, leaving 7 bases between them. CDR3 length: 14 residues. Germline lookup yields CDR1 DFQATT and CDR2 SNEGSKA (reference sequence). CDR3 nucleotides: TGCAGTGCTAGACTAGAAGCTGGGGCCAACGTCCTGACTTTC. Its protein is CSARLEAGANVLTF.

The gene calls are TRBV7-9 and TRBJ2-5; TRBD2 matches 12 bases. Trimming at V came to 3 bases and at J to 5 bases, leaving 7 bases not matched to a gene. The CDR3 covers 16 residues. CDR1 SEHNR and CDR2 FQNEAQ come from the germline V gene (reference sequence). As DNA, the CDR3 is TGTGCCAGCAGCTTGCGACTAGCGGGAGCGATGGAGACCCAGTACTTC. Its translation is CASSLRLAGAMETQYF.

A few counts support this clonotype. The genes are TRBV7-2 and TRBJ2-2; TRBD2 is a possible D gene (6 bases). V dropped 7 bases and J dropped 5 bases, with 14 bases sitting between them. The CDR3 extends over 14 amino acids. Germline CDR1 and CDR2: SGHTA and FQGNSA. CDR3 residues: CASNVLGGTGELFF. CDR3 nucleotide sequence: TGTGCCAGCAACGTTCTCGGGGGTACCGGGGAGCTGTTTTTT.

The V call is TRBV7-2, the J call TRBJ1-1, with D unclear. The germline CDR1 and CDR2 sequences are SGHTA and FQGNSA. V lost 1 base and J 3 bases, leaving 9 bases between the germline ends. The CDR3 contains 14 residues. CDR3 loop: CASSLGQAYTEAFF. The CDR3 DNA reads TGTGCCAGCAGCTTAGGGCAGGCCTACACTGAAGCTTTCTTT.

This clonotype was detected ten times or more. The rearrangement uses TRBV29-1 and TRBJ1-2; maybe TRBD1 (6 bases). Germline loops: CDR1 SQVTM, CDR2 ANQGSEA. Trimming took 3 bases from V and 8 from J, leaving 19 bases between them. The CDR3 covers 14 residues. DNA for the CDR3: TGCAGCGTTGATGGGGGGCAGGGCACCCGCGGCTACACCTTC. Translation: CSVDGGQGTRGYTF.

This clonotype was counted at least ten times. This chain's CDR3 is CASRPGTGGNQPQHF. The CDR3 nucleotides read TGTGCCAGTCGACCGGGGACAGGGGGCAATCAGCCCCAGCATTTT. The genes are TRBV28 and TRBJ1-5; 10 bases line up with TRBD1. J was trimmed by 2 bases and V by 9 bases; bases with no gene match: 7. CDR1 is MDHEN, CDR2 SYDVKM, per germline. This CDR3 has 15 amino acids.

This clonotype showed up many times. The chain recombines TRBV28 with TRBJ2-2, with 13 positions matching TRBD2. CDR1 and CDR2 (germline): MDHEN, SYDVKM. J gave up 4 bases and V 5 bases, and 10 bases lay outside the gene matches. The CDR3 has 18 amino acids. The CDR3 nucleotides read TGTGCCAGCAGTATCCCGGGGACTAGCGGGACAGGCACCGGGGAGCTGTTTTTT. Encoded protein: CASSIPGTSGTGTGELFF.

This clonotype was recorded a few times. The chain employs TRBV2 and TRBJ2-7; D perhaps matches TRBD1 (5 bases). CDR3 length equals 12 residues. V shed 6 bases and J shed 9 bases, with 15 bases lying between them. Per germline, CDR1 SNHLY and CDR2 FYNNEI. CDR3 sequence reads: CASSGDSRGQYF. DNA for the CDR3: TGTGCCAGCAGCGGCGACAGTCGTGGGCAGTACTTC. The variable domain in full, completed from reference TRBV2 and TRBJ2-7, reads EPEVTQTPSHQVTQMGQEVILRCVPISNHLYFYWYRQILGQKVEFLVSFYNNEISEKSEIFDDQFSVERPDGSNFTLKIRSTKLEDSAMYFCASSGDSRGQYFGPGTRLTVT.